The 4 T cell receptor beta chains below all came from one sample that was sequenced in a study of CD8+ T cells in alopecia areata. After isolation, RNA underwent reverse transcription to generate cDNA as the sequencing template. Some clones are missing from TCRdb's copy, which holds only in-frame ones; the method was immunoSEQ multiplex PCR. Singletons are absent from the sample, which has some 6,500 clones. The study sorted pooled cutaneous lymph node cells by CD4, CD8alpha, NKG2D, NKG2ACE and other markers. The sequenced sample was CD8+ T cells sorted from a lymph node. The source of these receptors is a C3H/HeJ mouse with alopecia areata. Strain MHC haplotype: H2-k.

This clone was found many times. The gene symbols are mouse symbols. The read ends 4 residues before the CDR3 terminus; that terminus is restored from the germline J gene. The V call is TRBV1, the J call TRBJ1-1; the match to TRBD1 covers 9 bases. The ends lost 4 bases at V and 4 bases at J; junction bases unmatched: 4. The CDR3 is 14 amino acids. From germline, CDR1 is NSQYPW and CDR2 LRSPGD (reference sequence). The CDR3 reads CTCSGRDRVTEVFF. The DNA read from the CDR3 is TGCACCTGCAGTGGCCGGGACAGGGTCACA.

This clone was detected ten times or more. Mouse germline and gene names are used. The read stops 4 residues short of the end of the CDR3; the missing end is completed from the germline J gene. This chain connects TRBV14 to TRBJ2-1; D ambiguous. The CDR3 is 15 residues long. The germline V gene has CDR1 SGHDT and CDR2 FRDEAV. The V end lost 1 base, the J end lost 0 bases, and 8 bases lay between the germline ends. CDR3 sequence reads: CASSFNFRNYAEQFF. CDR3 bases read: TGTGCCAGCAGTTTCAACTTCCGTAACTATGCT. The complete variable domain, with remaining parts taken from reference TRBV14 and TRBJ2-1, reads EAGVTQSPRYAVLQEGQAVSFWCDPISGHDTLYWYQQPRDQGPQLLVYFRDEAVIDNSQLPSDRFSAVRPKGTNSTLKIQSAKQGDTATYLCASSFNFRNYAEQFFGPGTRLTVL.

This clone was seen only a few times. The gene names here belong to mouse. The read ends 4 residues early relative to the CDR3; the germline J gene fills the gap. The chain has TRBV13-1 and TRBJ2-4; 8 positions match TRBD1. This CDR3 is built from 16 residues. Looked up from germline, CDR1 is NSHNY and CDR2 is SYGAGN. Trimming took 1 base from V and 2 from J; bases not matched to a gene: 6. The CDR3 loop is CASSDRPGGFQNTLYF. The CDR3 DNA, read in part, is TGTGCCAGCAGTGATCGGCCAGGGGGCTTTCAAAAC.

This clone was seen only a few times. Any gene name here is a mouse gene name. The sequenced CDR3 bases are TGTGCCAGCGGTGATGCGGACTGGGGGGCT. This gives the protein CASGDADWGA. The whole CDR3 is CASGDADWGAEQFF. V is TRBV13-2 and J is TRBJ2-1; TRBD2 aligns across 10 bases. The CDR3 end lies 4 residues beyond the end of the read and is filled in from the germline J gene. The CDR3 is 14 amino acids. Germline assignment: CDR1 NNHNN and CDR2 SYGAGS (reference sequence).